Following are 8 T cell receptor beta chains from one sample sequenced in a study of T cells expressing NK-cell markers. TCRdb reprocessed the 5' RACE reads and stores each CDR3 protein as one record, lacking DNA. In all, the sample yields approximately 550,000 distinct CDR3 sequences. The sample was blood T cells: a sorted CD56 or NKG2C T cell subset, CD4+ or CD8+ T cells, or bulk PBMC T cells (not recorded which). These receptors came from a young man in good health.

The genes are TRBV5-1 and TRBJ2-1. Germline V lookup: CDR1 SGHRS, CDR2 YFSETQ. This CDR3 comprises 15 residues. CDR3 loop: CASSSNPGTLNEQFF.

This chain links TRBV11-1 with TRBJ2-7; TCRdb indicates TRBD2, and absent DNA this call remains unverified. The CDR3 runs to 18 residues. The germline CDR1 and CDR2 sequences are SGHAT and FQDESV (reference sequence). The CDR3: CASSSRPGLAASSYEQYF. Drawing the rest from reference TRBV11-1 and TRBJ2-7, the complete variable domain is EAEVAQSPRYKITEKSQAVAFWCDPISGHATLYWYRQILGQGPELLVQFQDESVVDDSQLPKDRFSAERLKGVDSTLKIQPAELGDSAMYLCASSSRPGLAASSYEQYFGPGTRLTVT.

The chain couples TRBV29-1 to TRBJ2-2; TCRdb proposes TRBD1, but this gene call is untestable without DNA. Germline lookup yields CDR1 SQVTM and CDR2 ANQGSEA. The CDR3 has 14 residues. CDR3 protein: CSVEGTANTGELFF.

V usage is TRBV7-6 and J usage is TRBJ2-7; the D call from TCRdb, TRBD2, cannot be confirmed without DNA. The CDR3 length is 17 residues. Germline CDR1 SGHVS, CDR2 FNYEAQ. The CDR3: CASSPIAGAGPVYEQYF.

V usage is TRBV11-2 and J usage is TRBJ1-5. This CDR3 has 15 residues. Germline loops: CDR1 SGHAT, CDR2 FQNNGV. The CDR3 sequence is CASSSGLASNQPQHF.

The CDR3 protein is CASSPGTSGGGEQYF. The chain joins TRBV12-3 or TRBV12-4 to TRBJ2-7; the TCRdb D gene call, TRBD2, has no DNA to confirm it. This CDR3 is 15 amino acids long.

V and J are TRBV28 and TRBJ1-1; TCRdb's D call, TRBD1, is unchecked because there is no DNA. The germline V gene encodes CDR1 MDHEN and CDR2 SYDVKM. This CDR3 region has 15 residues. The CDR3 loop is CASRLLEKGGTEAFF. The full variable domain, in which reference TRBV28 and TRBJ1-1 provide the parts outside the CDR3, is DVKVTQSSRYLVKRTGEKVFLECVQDMDHENMFWYRQDPGLGLRLIYFSYDVKMKEKGDIPEGYSVSREKKERFSLILESASTNQTSMYLCASRLLEKGGTEAFFGQGTRLTVV.

The rearrangement links TRBV20-1 to TRBJ2-5; TCRdb reports TRBD1, a call that lacks DNA to check it against. CDR3 length: 13 amino acids. Germline V gene data show CDR1 as DFQATT and CDR2 as SNEGSKA (reference sequence). CDR3 region: CSARRGDQETQYF.